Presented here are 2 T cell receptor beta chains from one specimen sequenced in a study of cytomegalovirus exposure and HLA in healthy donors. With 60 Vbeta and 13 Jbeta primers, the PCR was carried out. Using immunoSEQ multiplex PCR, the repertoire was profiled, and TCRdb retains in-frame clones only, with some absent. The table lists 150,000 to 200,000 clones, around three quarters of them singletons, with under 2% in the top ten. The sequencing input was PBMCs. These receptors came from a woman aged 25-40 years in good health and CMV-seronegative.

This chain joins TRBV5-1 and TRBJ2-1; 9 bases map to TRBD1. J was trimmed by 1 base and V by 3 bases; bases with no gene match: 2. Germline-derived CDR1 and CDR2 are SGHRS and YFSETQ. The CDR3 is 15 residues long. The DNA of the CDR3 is TGCGCCAGCAGCTATGGACAGGGGTCCTACAATGAGCAGTTCTTC. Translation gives CASSYGQGSYNEQFF.

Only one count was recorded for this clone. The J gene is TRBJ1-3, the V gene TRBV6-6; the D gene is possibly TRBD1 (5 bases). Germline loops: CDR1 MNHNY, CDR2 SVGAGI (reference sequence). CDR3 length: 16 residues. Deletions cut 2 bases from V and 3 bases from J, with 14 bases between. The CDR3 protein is CASSYRGGWDGNTIYF. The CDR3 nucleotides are TGTGCCAGCAGTTACCGCGGGGGTTGGGATGGAAACACCATATATTTT.